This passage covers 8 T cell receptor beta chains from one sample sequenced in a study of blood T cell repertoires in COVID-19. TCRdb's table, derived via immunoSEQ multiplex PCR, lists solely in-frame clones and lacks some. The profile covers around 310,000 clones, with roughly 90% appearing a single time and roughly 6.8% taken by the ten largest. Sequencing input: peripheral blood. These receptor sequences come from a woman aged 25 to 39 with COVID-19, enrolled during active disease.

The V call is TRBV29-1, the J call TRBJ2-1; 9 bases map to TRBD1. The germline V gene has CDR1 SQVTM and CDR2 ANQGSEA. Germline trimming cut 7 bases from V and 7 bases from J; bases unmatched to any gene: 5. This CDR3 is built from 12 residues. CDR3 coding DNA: TGCAGCGCGATGGGACAGGGTAATGAGCAGTTCTTC. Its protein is CSAMGQGNEQFF.

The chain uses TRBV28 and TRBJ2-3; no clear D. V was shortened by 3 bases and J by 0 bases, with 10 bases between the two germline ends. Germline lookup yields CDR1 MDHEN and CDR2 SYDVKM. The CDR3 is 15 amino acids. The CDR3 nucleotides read TGTGCCAGCAGTTTCGGCCGCGGCAGCACAGATACGCAGTATTTT. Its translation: CASSFGRGSTDTQYF.

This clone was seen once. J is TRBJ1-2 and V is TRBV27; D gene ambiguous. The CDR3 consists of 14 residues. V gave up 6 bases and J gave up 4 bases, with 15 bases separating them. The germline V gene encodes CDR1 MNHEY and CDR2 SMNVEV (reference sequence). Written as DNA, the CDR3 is TGTGCCAGCAGCCGAGGGCTGGGTGGCTATGGCTACACCTTC. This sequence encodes CASSRGLGGYGYTF.

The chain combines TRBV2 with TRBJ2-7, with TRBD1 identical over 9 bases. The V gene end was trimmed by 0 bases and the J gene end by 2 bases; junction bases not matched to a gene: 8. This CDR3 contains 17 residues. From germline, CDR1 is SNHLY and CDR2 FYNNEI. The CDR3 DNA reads TGTGCCAGCAGTGAAGCGCTTAGGGGACAGGGTCCCTACGAGCAGTACTTC. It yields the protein CASSEALRGQGPYEQYF.

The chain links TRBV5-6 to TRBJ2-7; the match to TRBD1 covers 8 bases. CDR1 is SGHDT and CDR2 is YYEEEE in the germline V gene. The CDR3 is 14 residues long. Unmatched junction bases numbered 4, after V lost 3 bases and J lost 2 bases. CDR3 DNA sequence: TGTGCCAGCAGCTGGAGGACAGGGACCTACGAGCAGTACTTC. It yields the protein CASSWRTGTYEQYF.

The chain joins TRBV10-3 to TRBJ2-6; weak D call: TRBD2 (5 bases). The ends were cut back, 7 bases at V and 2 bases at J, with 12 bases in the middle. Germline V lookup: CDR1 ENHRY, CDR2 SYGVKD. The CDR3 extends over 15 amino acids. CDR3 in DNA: TGTGCCATCATCCCGGCGGGCCCTGGGGCCAACGTCCTGACTTTC. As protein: CAIIPAGPGANVLTF.

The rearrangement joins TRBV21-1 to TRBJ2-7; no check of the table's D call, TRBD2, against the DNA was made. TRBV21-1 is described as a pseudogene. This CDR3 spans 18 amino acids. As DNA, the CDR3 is TGTGCCAGCAGCAAAGTCCCAGGTCCACTAGTGCAAGGCTACGAGCAGTACTTC. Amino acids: CASSKVPGPLVQGYEQYF.

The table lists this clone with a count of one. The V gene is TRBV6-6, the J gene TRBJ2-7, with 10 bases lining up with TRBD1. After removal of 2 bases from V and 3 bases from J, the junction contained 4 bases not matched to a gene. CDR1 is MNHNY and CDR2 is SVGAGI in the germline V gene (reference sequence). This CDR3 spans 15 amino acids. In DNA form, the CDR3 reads TGTGCCAGCAGTTACCCTGGGACAGGGGTCTACGAGCAGTACTTC. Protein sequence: CASSYPGTGVYEQYF.